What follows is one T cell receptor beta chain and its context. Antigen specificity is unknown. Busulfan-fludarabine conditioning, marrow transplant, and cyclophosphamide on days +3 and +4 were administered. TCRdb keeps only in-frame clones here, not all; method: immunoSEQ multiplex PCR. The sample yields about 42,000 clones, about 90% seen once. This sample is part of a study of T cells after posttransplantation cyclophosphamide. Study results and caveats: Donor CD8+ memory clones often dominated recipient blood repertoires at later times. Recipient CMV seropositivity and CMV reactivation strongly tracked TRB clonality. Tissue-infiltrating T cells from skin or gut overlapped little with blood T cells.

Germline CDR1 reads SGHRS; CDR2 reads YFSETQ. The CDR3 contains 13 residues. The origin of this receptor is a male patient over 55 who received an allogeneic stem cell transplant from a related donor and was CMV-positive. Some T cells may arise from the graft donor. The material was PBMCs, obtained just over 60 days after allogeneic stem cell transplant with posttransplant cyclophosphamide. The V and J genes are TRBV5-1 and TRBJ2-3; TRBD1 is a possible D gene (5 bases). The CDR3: CAGAESPTDTQYF. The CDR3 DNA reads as TGCGCTGGGGCCGAATCCCCCACAGATACGCAGTATTTT.